This entry concerns a single T cell receptor beta chain. The assay was immunoSEQ multiplex PCR, and TCRdb's table has in-frame clones only and misses some. The sample consists of hundreds of thousands of clones, more than 90% of them appearing once. This specimen belongs to a study of blood T cell repertoires in COVID-19. Study details: Material from acute and convalescent COVID-19 was sourced from the United States, Italy and Spain. Sample material is recorded as cDNA or gDNA derived from T cells, B-cell-depleted T cells, or PBMCs.

There are 15 residues in the CDR3. CDR1 and CDR2 from the germline V gene are MNHNS and SASEGT. The V and J ends lost 0 bases and 3 bases respectively, with 12 bases between them. Across fewer than 25 US areas, participants ranged in age from roughly 18 to 95 years. This TCR was recovered from a man in his 60s who had recovered from COVID-19. The sample consisted of PBMCs or T cells enriched from blood (not recorded which). The rearrangement uses TRBV6-1 and TRBJ2-7; TRBD2 is a possible D gene (5 bases). DNA of the CDR3: TGTGCCAGCAGTGAAGCGCTTCGGGGATACTACGAGCAGTACTTC. Its protein is CASSEALRGYYEQYF.